The clone carrying this T cell receptor (beta chain) has a handful of counts. One junction end disagrees with the germline gene, perhaps due to a read error. The CDR3 runs 13 residues. Germline V gene lookup returns CDR1 DFQATT and CDR2 SNEGSKA (reference sequence). A J-beta primer mix and a sample-barcoded 5' primer were used in a second PCR of roughly 6 to 12 cycles. Every cDNA molecule bore a tag from a template-switch adaptor containing 12 random nucleotides. TCRdb fed the 5' RACE reads into MiXCR, producing one record per CDR3 protein. The table includes 1.6 million or so distinct CDR3 sequences, 30% to 40% detected once. The sample belongs to a study of blood T cells in healthy people across ages.

V is TRBV20-1 and J is TRBJ1-2, with TRBD1 as a possible D gene (6 bases). The sample comprised blood. The receptor's source is a woman aged 25 to 39 in good health. The CDR3 sequence is CSARGGEGYGYTF. The CDR3 bases are TGCAGCGCTAGAGGGGGGGAAGGATATGGCTACACCTTC.